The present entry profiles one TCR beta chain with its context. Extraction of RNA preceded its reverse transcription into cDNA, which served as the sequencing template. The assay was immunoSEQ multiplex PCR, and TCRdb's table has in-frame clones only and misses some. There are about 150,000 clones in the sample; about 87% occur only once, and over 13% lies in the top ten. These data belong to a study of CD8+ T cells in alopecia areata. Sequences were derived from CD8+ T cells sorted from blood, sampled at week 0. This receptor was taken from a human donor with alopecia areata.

Written as DNA, the CDR3 is TGTGCCAGCAGCACGGGCGGGGGCTCCTACAATGAGCAGTTCTTC. Its protein product is CASSTGGGSYNEQFF. The V and J genes are TRBV5-6 and TRBJ2-1, with TRBD2 identical over 7 bases. The CDR3 length is 15 residues. V lost 4 bases and J lost 0; bases outside the gene matches: 4. From germline, CDR1 is SGHDT and CDR2 YYEEEE.